This TCR beta chain came from a study of shared clonotypes between healthy human individuals. In the study overall: Samples came from a couple of female and a few male donors aged 18 to 49.

V was clipped by 1 base and J by 4 bases; unmatched bases: 6. From germline, CDR1 is SGHRS and CDR2 YFSETQ. The CDR3 spans 15 residues. The assay was run at deep level. TCRdb's table, derived via immunoSEQ multiplex PCR, lists solely in-frame clones and lacks some. The sample consists of 2 million to 2.5 million clones, under 97% of them appearing once. With regard to this clone: What it recognizes is unknown.

Whole-study results and caveats: Non-shared clonotypes displayed generation probabilities falling below those of clonotypes present in all four donors.

This TCR derives from a man between 18 and 29 years old in good health. The sample was naive CD4+ T cells sorted from blood. Subset defined: CD45RA+ positively selected. This chain joins TRBV5-1 and TRBJ1-2; 8 bases are shared with TRBD1. The CDR3 DNA follows: TGCGCCAGCAGCTTGATGCAGGGGGCTTCCTATGGCTACACCTTC. Its translation is CASSLMQGASYGYTF.